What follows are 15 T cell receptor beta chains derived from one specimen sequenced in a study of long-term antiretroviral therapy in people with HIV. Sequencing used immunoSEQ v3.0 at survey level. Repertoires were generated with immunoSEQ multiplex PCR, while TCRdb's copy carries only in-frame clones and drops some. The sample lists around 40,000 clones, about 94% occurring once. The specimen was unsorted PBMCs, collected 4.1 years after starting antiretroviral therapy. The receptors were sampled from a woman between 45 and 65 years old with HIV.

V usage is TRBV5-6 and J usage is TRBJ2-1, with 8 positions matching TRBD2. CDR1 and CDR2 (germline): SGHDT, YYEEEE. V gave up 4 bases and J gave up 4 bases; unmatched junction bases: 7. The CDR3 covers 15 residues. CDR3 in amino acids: CASSARGGGYNEQFF. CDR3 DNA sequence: TGTGCCAGCAGCGCCCGGGGGGGCGGTTACAATGAGCAGTTCTTC.

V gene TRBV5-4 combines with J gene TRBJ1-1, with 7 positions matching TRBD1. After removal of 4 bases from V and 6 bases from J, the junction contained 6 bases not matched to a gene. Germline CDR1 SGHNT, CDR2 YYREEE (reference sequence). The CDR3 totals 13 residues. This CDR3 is CASSLQGWAEAFF. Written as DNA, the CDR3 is TGTGCCAGCAGCCTACAGGGGTGGGCTGAAGCTTTCTTT. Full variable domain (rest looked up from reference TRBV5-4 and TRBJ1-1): ETGVTQSPTHLIKTRGQQVTLRCSSQSGHNTVSWYQQALGQGPQFIFQYYREEENGRGNFPPRFSGLQFPNYSSELNVNALELDDSALYLCASSLQGWAEAFFGQGTRLTVV.

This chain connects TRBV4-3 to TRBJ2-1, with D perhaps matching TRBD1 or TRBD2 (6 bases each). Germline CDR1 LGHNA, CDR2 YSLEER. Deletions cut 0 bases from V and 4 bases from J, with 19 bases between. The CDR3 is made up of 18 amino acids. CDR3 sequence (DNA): TGCGCCAGCAGCCAAGAAGGGGGTGTTAGACTAGTTTACAATGAGCAGTTCTTC. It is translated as CASSQEGGVRLVYNEQFF.

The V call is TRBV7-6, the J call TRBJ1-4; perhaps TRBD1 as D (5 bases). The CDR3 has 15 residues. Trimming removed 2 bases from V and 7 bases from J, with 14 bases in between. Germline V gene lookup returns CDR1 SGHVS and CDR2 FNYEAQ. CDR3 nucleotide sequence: TGTGCCAGCAGCTTACGGGGCGGCGGGGGTGAAAAACTGTTTTTT. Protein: CASSLRGGGGEKLFF.

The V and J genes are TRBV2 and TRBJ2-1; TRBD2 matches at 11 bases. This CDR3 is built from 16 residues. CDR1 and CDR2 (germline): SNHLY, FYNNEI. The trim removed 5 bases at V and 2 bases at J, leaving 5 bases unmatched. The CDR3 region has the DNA TGTGCCAGCAGTTCTAGCGGGGGGAGACCCTACAATGAGCAGTTCTTC. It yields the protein CASSSSGGRPYNEQFF.

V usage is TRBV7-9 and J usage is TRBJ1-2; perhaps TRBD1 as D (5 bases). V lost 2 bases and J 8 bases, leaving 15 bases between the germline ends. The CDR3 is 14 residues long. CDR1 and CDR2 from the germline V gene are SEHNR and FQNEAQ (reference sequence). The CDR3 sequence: CASSLLEGQEGYTF. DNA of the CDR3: TGTGCCAGCAGCTTACTCGAGGGGCAAGAAGGCTACACCTTC.

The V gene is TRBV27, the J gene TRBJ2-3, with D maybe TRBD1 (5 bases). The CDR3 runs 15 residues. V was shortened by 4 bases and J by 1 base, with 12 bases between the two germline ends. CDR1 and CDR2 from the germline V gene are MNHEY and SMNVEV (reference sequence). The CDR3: CASSSKGLGTDTQYF. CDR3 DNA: TGTGCCAGCAGTTCAAAGGGGTTGGGCACAGATACGCAGTATTTT.

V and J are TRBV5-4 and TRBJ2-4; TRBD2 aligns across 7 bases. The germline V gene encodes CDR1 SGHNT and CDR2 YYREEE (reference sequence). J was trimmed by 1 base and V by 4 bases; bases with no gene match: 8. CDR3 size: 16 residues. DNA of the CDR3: TGTGCCAGCAGCGCGGGAAGCGGGGCCGCCAAAAACATTCAGTACTTC. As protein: CASSAGSGAAKNIQYF.

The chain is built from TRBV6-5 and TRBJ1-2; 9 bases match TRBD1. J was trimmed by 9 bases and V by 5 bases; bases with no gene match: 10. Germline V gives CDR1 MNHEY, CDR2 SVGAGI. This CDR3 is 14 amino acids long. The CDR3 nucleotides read TGTGCCAGCAGTCCGGGACAGGGAGCGATGAGCTACACCTTC. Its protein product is CASSPGQGAMSYTF.

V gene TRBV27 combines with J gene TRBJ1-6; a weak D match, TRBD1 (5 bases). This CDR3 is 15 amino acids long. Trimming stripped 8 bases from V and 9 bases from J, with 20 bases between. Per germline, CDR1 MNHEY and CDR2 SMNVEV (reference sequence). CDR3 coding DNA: TGTGCCAGCGTGAAATTACAGGATTGGGGTTCACCCCTCCACTTT. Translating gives CASVKLQDWGSPLHF.

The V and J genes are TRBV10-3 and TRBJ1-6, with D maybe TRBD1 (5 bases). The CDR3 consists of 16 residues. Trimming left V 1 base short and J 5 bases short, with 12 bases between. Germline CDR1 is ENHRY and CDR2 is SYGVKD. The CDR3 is CAISEYGQGDNSPLHF. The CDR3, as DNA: TGTGCCATCAGTGAGTATGGGCAGGGAGATAATTCACCCCTCCACTTT.

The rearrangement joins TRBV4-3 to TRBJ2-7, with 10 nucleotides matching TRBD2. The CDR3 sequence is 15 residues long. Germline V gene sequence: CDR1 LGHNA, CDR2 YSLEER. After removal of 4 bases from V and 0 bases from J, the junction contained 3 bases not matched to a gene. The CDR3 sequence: CASSRSGGASYEQYF. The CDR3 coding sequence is TGCGCCAGCAGCCGGAGCGGGGGGGCCTCCTACGAGCAGTACTTC.

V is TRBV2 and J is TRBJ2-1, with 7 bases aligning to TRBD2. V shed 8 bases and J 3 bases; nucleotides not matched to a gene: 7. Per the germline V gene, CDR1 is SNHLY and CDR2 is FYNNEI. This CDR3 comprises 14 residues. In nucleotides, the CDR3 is TGTGCCAGCGGGAGGGGTGGATTCTACAATGAGCAGTTCTTC. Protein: CASGRGGFYNEQFF.

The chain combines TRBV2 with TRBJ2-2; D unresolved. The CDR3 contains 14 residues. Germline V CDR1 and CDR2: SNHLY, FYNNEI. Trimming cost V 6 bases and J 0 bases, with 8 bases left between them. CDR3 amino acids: CASSYKANTGELFF. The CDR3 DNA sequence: TGTGCCAGCAGCTACAAAGCGAACACCGGGGAGCTGTTTTTT.

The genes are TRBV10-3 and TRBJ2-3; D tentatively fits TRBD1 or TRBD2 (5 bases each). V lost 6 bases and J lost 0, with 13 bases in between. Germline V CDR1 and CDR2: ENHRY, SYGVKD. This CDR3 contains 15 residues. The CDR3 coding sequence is TGTGCCATCAGGGGACGGAGCCTTAGCACAGATACGCAGTATTTT. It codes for CAIRGRSLSTDTQYF.